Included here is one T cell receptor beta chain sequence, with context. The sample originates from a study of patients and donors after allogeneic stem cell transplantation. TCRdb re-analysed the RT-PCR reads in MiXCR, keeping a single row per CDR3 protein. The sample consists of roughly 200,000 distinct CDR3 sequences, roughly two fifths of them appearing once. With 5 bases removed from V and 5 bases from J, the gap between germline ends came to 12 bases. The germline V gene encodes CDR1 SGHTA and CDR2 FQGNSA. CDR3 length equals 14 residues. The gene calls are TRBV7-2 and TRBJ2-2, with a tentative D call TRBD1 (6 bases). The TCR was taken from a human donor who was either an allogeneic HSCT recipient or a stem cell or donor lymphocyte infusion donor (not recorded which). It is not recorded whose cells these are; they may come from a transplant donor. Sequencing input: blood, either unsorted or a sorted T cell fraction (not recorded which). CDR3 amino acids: CASSIYRETGELFF. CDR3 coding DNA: TGTGCCAGCAGCATATACAGGGAGACCGGGGAGCTGTTTTTT.